This T cell receptor (beta chain) was sequenced during a study of blood T cell repertoires in COVID-19. The overall study: COVID-19 samples collected from the United States, Italy and Spain covered acute and convalescent phases.

The CDR3 is 14 residues long. V was shortened by 4 bases and J by 2 bases, with 10 bases between the two germline ends. Looked up from germline, CDR1 is SEHNR and CDR2 is FQNEAQ (reference sequence). Source study methods: Reference gene primer amplification in the assay estimated nucleated cell counts. Using immunoSEQ multiplex PCR, the repertoire was profiled, and TCRdb retains in-frame clones only, with some absent. The DNA was the basis for D and trimming; V, J and clone size are from that table. The data show 57,000 or so clones, almost 90% seen once. The chain carries TRBV7-9 and TRBJ2-3; TRBD2 is a possible D gene (5 bases). The clonotype comes from a woman in her fifties or sixties with active or convalescent COVID-19. Material: peripheral blood. The CDR3 sequence is CASSSEGLTDTQYF. The DNA of the CDR3 is TGTGCCAGCAGCTCCGAGGGCCTCACAGATACGCAGTATTTT.